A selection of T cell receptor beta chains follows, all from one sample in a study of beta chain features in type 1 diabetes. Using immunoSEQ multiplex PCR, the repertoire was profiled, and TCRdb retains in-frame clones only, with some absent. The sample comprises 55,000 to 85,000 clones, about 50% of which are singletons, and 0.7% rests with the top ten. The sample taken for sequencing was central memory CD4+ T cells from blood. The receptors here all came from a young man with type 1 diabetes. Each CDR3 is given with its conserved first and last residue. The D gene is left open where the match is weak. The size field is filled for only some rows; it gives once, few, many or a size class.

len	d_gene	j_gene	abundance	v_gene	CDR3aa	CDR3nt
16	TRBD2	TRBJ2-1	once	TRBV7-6	CASSPGGGGSYNEQFF	TGTGCCAGCAGCCCAGGTGGCGGGGGATCTTACAATGAGCAGTTCTTC
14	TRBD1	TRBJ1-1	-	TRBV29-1	CSVGGQFMNTEAFF	TGCAGCGTTGGGGGACAGTTCATGAACACTGAAGCTTTCTTT
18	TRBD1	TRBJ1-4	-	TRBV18	CASSPITGASATNEKLFF	TGTGCCAGCTCACCTATAACAGGGGCGTCCGCAACTAATGAAAAACTGTTTTTT
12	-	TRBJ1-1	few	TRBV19	CASRQKNTEAFF	TGTGCCAGTCGACAGAAGAACACTGAAGCTTTCTTT
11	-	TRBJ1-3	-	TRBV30	CAWGPGNTIYF	TGTGCCTGGGGGCCCGGAAACACCATATATTTT
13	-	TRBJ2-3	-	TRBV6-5	CASSYDSGDTQYF	TGTGCCAGCAGTTACGATAGTGGTGATACGCAGTATTTT
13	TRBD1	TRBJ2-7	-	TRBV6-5	CASSKTGVGEQYF	TGTGCCAGCAGTAAGACAGGGGTAGGGGAGCAGTACTTC
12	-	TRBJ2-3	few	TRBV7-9	CASSLITDTQYF	TGTGCCAGCAGCTTAATAACAGATACGCAGTATTTT
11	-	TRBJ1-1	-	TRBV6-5	CASINRGEAFF	TGTGCCAGCATCAACCGGGGTGAAGCTTTCTTT
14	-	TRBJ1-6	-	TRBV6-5	CASSYREGDSPLHF	TGTGCCAGCAGTTACCGGGAAGGCGATTCACCCCTCCACTTT
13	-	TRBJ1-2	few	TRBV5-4	CASSLIANYGYTF	TGTGCCAGCAGCTTGATAGCTAACTATGGCTACACCTTC
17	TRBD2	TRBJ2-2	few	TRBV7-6	CASSPLAGVTNTGELFF	TGTGCCAGCAGCCCCTTAGCGGGGGTTACGAACACCGGGGAGCTGTTTTTT
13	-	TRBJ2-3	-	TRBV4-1	CASSQGRTDTQYF	TGCGCCAGCAGCCAAGGGCGGACAGATACGCAGTATTTT
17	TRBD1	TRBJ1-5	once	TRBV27	CASSFSGTGGWNQPQHF	TGTGCCAGCAGTTTTTCGGGGACAGGGGGCTGGAATCAGCCCCAGCATTTT
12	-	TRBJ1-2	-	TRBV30	CAWSQTASLHTF	TGTGCCTGGAGCCAGACAGCCTCACTACACACCTTC
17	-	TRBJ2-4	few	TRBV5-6	CASSLTRLQGTKNIQYF	TGTGCCAGCAGCCTTACACGCCTACAGGGTACCAAAAACATTCAGTACTTC
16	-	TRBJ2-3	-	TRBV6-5	CASSYSLGRGWHTQYF	TGTGCCAGCAGTTACTCTCTGGGCAGGGGTTGGCATACGCAGTATTTT
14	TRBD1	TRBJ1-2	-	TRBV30	CAWTTGPINYGYTF	TGTGCCTGGACGACAGGGCCTATTAACTATGGCTACACCTTC
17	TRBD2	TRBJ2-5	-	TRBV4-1	CASSQDRSGGAVETQYF	TGCGCCAGCAGCCAAGATCGAAGCGGGGGGGCGGTAGAGACCCAGTACTTC
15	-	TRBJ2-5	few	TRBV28	CASNSPGLHQETQYF	TGTGCCAGCAACTCCCCGGGACTCCACCAAGAGACCCAGTACTTC
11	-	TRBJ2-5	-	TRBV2	CASRPRETQYF	TGTGCCAGCAGACCTCGGGAGACCCAGTACTTC
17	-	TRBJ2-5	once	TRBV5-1	CASSLGQLSVVRETQYF	TGCGCCAGCAGCTTGGGACAGTTATCGGTGGTGCGGGAGACCCAGTACTTC
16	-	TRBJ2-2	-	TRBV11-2	CASSLGWRGGTGELFF	TGTGCCAGCAGCTTAGGATGGCGCGGTGGCACCGGGGAGCTGTTTTTT
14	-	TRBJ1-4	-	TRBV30	CAWSVSTTNEKLFF	TGTGCCTGGAGTGTTTCCACAACTAATGAAAAACTGTTTTTT
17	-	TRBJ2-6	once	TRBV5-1	CASSTGQQRTGANVLTF	TGCGCCAGCAGCACGGGACAACAAAGGACTGGGGCCAACGTCCTGACTTTC
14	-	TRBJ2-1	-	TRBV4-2	CASSQAYSSTEQFF	TGTGCCAGCAGCCAAGCCTATAGCAGTACTGAGCAGTTCTTC
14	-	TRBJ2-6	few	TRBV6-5	CASSSGTGANVLTF	TGTGCCAGCAGTTCCGGGACTGGGGCCAACGTCCTGACTTTC
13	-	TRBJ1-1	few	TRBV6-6	CASSWGLTEGAFF	TGTGCCAGCAGTTGGGGACTCACTGAGGGAGCTTTCTTT
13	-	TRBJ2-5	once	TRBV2	CASSHDSQETQYF	TGTGCCAGCAGCCACGACAGCCAAGAGACCCAGTACTTC
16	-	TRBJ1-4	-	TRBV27	CASSFGQRPNNEKLFF	TGTGCCAGCAGTTTTGGTCAGAGGCCCAATAATGAAAAACTGTTTTTT
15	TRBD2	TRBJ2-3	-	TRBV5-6	CASSLGASGRDTQYF	TGTGCCAGCAGCTTGGGAGCTAGCGGGAGAGATACGCAGTATTTT
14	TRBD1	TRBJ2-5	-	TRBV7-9	CASSKDRDQETQYF	TGTGCCAGCAGCAAGGACAGGGACCAAGAGACCCAGTACTTC
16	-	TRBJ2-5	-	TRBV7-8	CASSLANGLMGETQYF	TGTGCCAGCAGCTTAGCGAACGGGTTGATGGGAGAGACCCAGTACTTC
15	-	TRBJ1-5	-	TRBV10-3	CAISVSRDSNQPQHF	TGTGCCATCAGTGTCAGCAGGGATAGCAATCAGCCCCAGCATTTT
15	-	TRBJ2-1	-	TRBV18	CASSSGTGGYNEQFF	TGTGCCAGCTCGTCCGGGACTGGGGGCTACAATGAGCAGTTCTTC
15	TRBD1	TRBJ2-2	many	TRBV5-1	CASSSTGGFTGELFF	TGCGCCAGCAGCAGTACAGGGGGTTTCACCGGGGAGCTGTTTTTT
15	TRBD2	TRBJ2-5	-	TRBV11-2	CASMPGLASQETQYF	TGTGCCAGCATGCCGGGACTAGCTTCTCAAGAGACCCAGTACTTC
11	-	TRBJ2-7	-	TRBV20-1	CSARDQAQQYF	TGCAGTGCTAGAGATCAGGCTCAGCAGTACTTC
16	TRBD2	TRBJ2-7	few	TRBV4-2	CASSQGTSGDPYEQYF	TGTGCCAGCAGCCAAGGGACTAGCGGGGACCCCTACGAGCAGTACTTC
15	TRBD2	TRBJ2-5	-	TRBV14	CASSQGLAGGETQYF	TGTGCCAGCAGCCAGGGTCTAGCGGGAGGAGAGACCCAGTACTTC
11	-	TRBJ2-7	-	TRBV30	CAWARRNEQYF	TGTGCCTGGGCTAGACGTAACGAGCAGTACTTC
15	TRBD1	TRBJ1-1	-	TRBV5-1	CASSPFSGTGGEAFF	TGCGCCAGCAGCCCCTTTTCCGGGACAGGGGGGGAAGCTTTCTTT
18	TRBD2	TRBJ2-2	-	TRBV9	CASSVSSGLALNTGELFF	TGTGCCAGCAGCGTATCTTCGGGACTAGCTCTGAACACCGGGGAGCTGTTTTTT
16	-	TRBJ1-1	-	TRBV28	CASSSLGVFEDTEAFF	TGTGCCAGCAGTTCACTCGGAGTCTTTGAGGACACTGAAGCTTTCTTT
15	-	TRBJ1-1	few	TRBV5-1	CASTTLQGGDTEAFF	TGCGCCAGCACGACCCTACAGGGTGGGGACACTGAAGCTTTCTTT
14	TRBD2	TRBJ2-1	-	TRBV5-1	CASSRTSGGYEQFF	TGCGCCAGCAGCCGGACTAGCGGGGGGTATGAGCAGTTCTTC
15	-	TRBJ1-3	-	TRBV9	CASSVEFSSGNTIYF	TGTGCCAGCAGCGTAGAGTTCAGCTCTGGAAACACCATATATTTT
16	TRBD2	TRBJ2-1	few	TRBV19	CASSIGEAGGLNEQFF	TGTGCCAGTAGTATAGGTGAGGCGGGAGGGCTCAATGAGCAGTTCTTC
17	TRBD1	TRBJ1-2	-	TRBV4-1	CASSQSLLDRGNYGYTF	TGCGCCAGCAGCCAAAGCCTTTTGGACAGGGGCAACTATGGCTACACCTTC